This entry describes one T cell receptor (beta chain). In the study's own analysis: Reference gene primer amplification gave nucleated cell count estimates. Sequencing used immunoSEQ multiplex PCR; TCRdb keeps in-frame clones, though not all of them. V and J calls and clone size are as listed in that table; D and trimming were resolved from the DNA. Seen here are some 250,000 clones, about nine tenths observed once, and the top ten hold roughly 4%. The record originates from a study of blood T cell repertoires in COVID-19. CDR1 and CDR2 from the germline V gene are MNHEY and SMNVEV (reference sequence). The CDR3 consists of 13 residues. J was trimmed by 4 bases and V by 6 bases; bases with no gene match: 2.

The clonotype comes from a woman aged 25-40 years with acute COVID-19. V usage is TRBV27 and J usage is TRBJ2-1; TRBD2 aligns across 8 bases. The sequenced material came from PBMCs or T cells enriched from blood (not recorded which). CDR3 in amino acids: CASRGGGYNEQFF. The CDR3 DNA reads as TGTGCCAGCAGGGGCGGGGGGTACAATGAGCAGTTCTTC.